This T cell receptor (beta chain) was recorded in a study of blood T cell repertoires in COVID-19. Study-level information: Material from acute and convalescent COVID-19 was sourced from the United States, Italy and Spain.

One Seattle source followed patients from active infection through their disease course. Clones were read by immunoSEQ multiplex PCR, and TCRdb kept only the in-frame ones, dropping some. Of about 180,000 clones listed, around 80% are singletons. The CDR3 consists of 14 residues. V was clipped by 4 bases and J by 3 bases, with 13 bases between them. Germline V gene sequence: CDR1 MNHEY, CDR2 SMNVEV (reference sequence). Specimen: peripheral blood. V and J are TRBV27 and TRBJ2-7; D might be TRBD2 (5 bases). The TCR sequence derives from a woman aged 80 or over with COVID-19, enrolled during active disease. The CDR3 region is CASSSRGMGYEQYF. CDR3 in DNA: TGTGCCAGCAGTTCCCGGGGAATGGGCTACGAGCAGTACTTC.